The clone carrying this T cell receptor beta chain came up once. The sample belongs to a study of Graves' ophthalmopathy and Graves' hyperthyroidism. As for the study in general: Peripheral blood collection took place at initial diagnosis, before any treatment.

Ophthalmopathy in the donors was of moderate-to-severe activity, with CAS ≥3, NOSPECS ≥4 and duration under 3 months. CDR3 length: 17 amino acids. Germline loops: CDR1 GTSNPN, CDR2 SVGIG (reference sequence). Germline trimming cut 0 bases from V and 4 bases from J; bases unmatched to any gene: 14. Amplification from RNA transcripts yielded the TCR beta CDR3 regions. The library came from an HTBI-primed first-round RT-PCR and a second-round multiplex PCR. TCRdb redid the calling of the multiplex PCR reads with MiXCR, one entry per CDR3 protein. The sample holds 300,000 to 350,000 distinct CDR3 sequences; roughly a sixth are singletons and the top ten take 9% to 15%.

The chain is built from TRBV30 and TRBJ2-7; 8 positions agree with TRBD2. Input material: peripheral blood. This receptor was taken from an adult man with Graves' ophthalmopathy. The CDR3 sequence: CAWSVSGGVGSWYEQYF. CDR3 in DNA: TGTGCCTGGAGTGTATCGGGGGGGGTCGGGTCGTGGTACGAGCAGTACTTC.